These T cell receptor beta chains were read from a single sample in a study of T cells in Graves' hyperthyroidism and ophthalmopathy. Each CDR3 protein gets one entry after TCRdb re-called the multiplex PCR reads with MiXCR. Of roughly 580,000 distinct CDR3 sequences listed, 46% are singletons. The sample was peripheral blood or thyroid tissue (not recorded which). Every receptor here comes from a woman between 18 and 30 years old with Graves' hyperthyroidism. Each CDR3 is given with its conserved first and last residue. Where a row states a size, it is once, few, many or the class of an expanded clone; other rows omit it.

v_gene: TRBV2; abundance: -; j_gene: TRBJ2-7; CDR3aa: CASSQERPSGISYEQYF
v_gene: TRBV20-1; abundance: few; j_gene: TRBJ1-5; CDR3aa: CSARDSGTGQPQHF
v_gene: TRBV10-3; abundance: -; j_gene: TRBJ2-7; CDR3aa: CAISESGQVGVGDEQYF
v_gene: TRBV5-1; abundance: -; j_gene: TRBJ2-5; CDR3aa: CASSQGLQEGETQYF
v_gene: TRBV5-1; abundance: -; j_gene: TRBJ1-2; CDR3aa: CASSAGDGDYGYTF
v_gene: TRBV25-1; abundance: -; j_gene: TRBJ1-2; CDR3aa: CASSFHRGSDGYTF
v_gene: TRBV9; abundance: few; j_gene: TRBJ1-1; CDR3aa: CASSVAAGGLDTEAFF
v_gene: TRBV29-1; abundance: many; j_gene: TRBJ2-2; CDR3aa: CSVGRYTGELFF
v_gene: TRBV19; abundance: -; j_gene: TRBJ2-2; CDR3aa: CASILAGANTGELFF
v_gene: TRBV5-1; abundance: many; j_gene: TRBJ1-5; CDR3aa: CASSLSGQGNQPQHF
v_gene: TRBV7-9; abundance: few; j_gene: TRBJ2-5; CDR3aa: CASSAPLVQETQYF
v_gene: TRBV11-1; abundance: -; j_gene: TRBJ2-5; CDR3aa: CASSLVGAPQPQYF
v_gene: TRBV2; abundance: few; j_gene: TRBJ2-7; CDR3aa: CASSLVADYEQYF
v_gene: TRBV19; abundance: -; j_gene: TRBJ1-6; CDR3aa: CASTSGTGDNSPLHF
v_gene: TRBV7-2; abundance: many; j_gene: TRBJ2-7; CDR3aa: CASSSDRGYEQYF
v_gene: TRBV7-8; abundance: many; j_gene: TRBJ1-5; CDR3aa: CASSLGVEFGNQPQHF
v_gene: TRBV10-3; abundance: -; j_gene: TRBJ1-2; CDR3aa: CAISEGTDFDYTF
v_gene: TRBV2; abundance: many; j_gene: TRBJ1-2; CDR3aa: CASSTRRGQSYGYTF
v_gene: TRBV20-1; abundance: -; j_gene: TRBJ1-6; CDR3aa: CSARAGSYNSPLHF
v_gene: TRBV12-3/TRBV12-4; abundance: -; j_gene: TRBJ1-1; CDR3aa: CASSSQGTRGGEAFF
v_gene: TRBV19; abundance: -; j_gene: TRBJ1-1; CDR3aa: CASSSRTRIEAFF
v_gene: TRBV15; abundance: -; j_gene: TRBJ1-5; CDR3aa: CATSRAPGQPQHF
v_gene: TRBV4-1; abundance: -; j_gene: TRBJ1-1; CDR3aa: CASSQGGQAFF
v_gene: TRBV10-3; abundance: few; j_gene: TRBJ2-2; CDR3aa: CAISVLASGRSNTGELFF
v_gene: TRBV7-2; abundance: -; j_gene: TRBJ1-4; CDR3aa: CASSQVQGRGREKLFF
v_gene: TRBV7-2; abundance: many; j_gene: TRBJ1-4; CDR3aa: CASRVSGTVNEKLFF
v_gene: TRBV10-2; abundance: few; j_gene: TRBJ1-1; CDR3aa: CASLSGVAEAFF
v_gene: TRBV10-2; abundance: -; j_gene: TRBJ1-2; CDR3aa: CASSSPSDSDYGYTF
v_gene: TRBV20-1; abundance: few; j_gene: TRBJ2-7; CDR3aa: CSARHPIGTYEQYF
v_gene: TRBV11-1; abundance: -; j_gene: TRBJ2-7; CDR3aa: CASSGTSGRAFEQYF
v_gene: TRBV5-1; abundance: -; j_gene: TRBJ1-1; CDR3aa: CASSLEVTWDRVGTEAFF